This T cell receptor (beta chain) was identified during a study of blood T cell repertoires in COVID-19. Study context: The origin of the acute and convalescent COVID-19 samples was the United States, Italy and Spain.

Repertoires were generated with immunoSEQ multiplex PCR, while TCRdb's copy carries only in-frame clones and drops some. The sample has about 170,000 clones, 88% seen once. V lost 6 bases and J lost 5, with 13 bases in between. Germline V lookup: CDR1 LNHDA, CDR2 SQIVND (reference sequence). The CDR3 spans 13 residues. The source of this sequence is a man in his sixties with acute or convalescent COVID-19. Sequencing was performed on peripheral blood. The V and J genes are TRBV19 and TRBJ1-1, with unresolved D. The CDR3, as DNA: TGTGCCAGTAGGCGAGCGACGGGGACTGAAGCTTTCTTT. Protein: CASRRATGTEAFF.